Listed here are 31 T cell receptor beta chains from one sample, sequenced in a study of blood T cell repertoires in COVID-19. Data came from immunoSEQ multiplex PCR; TCRdb stores just in-frame clones and leaves some out. The profile shows 90,000 to 150,000 clones, just over 85% of them singletons. Sequences were obtained from peripheral blood. The source is a woman aged 45-59 years with active or convalescent COVID-19.

This sequence joins TRBV28 and TRBJ2-1, with 8 positions matching TRBD2. Germline V lookup: CDR1 MDHEN, CDR2 SYDVKM. V lost 6 bases to trimming and J lost 8 bases; unmatched junction nucleotides: 9. The CDR3 loop spans 14 amino acids. CDR3 sequence reads: CASSPGRAPHEQFF. CDR3 coding DNA: TGTGCCAGCAGCCCCGGGAGGGCCCCCCATGAGCAGTTCTTC.

This clone was detected only once. The chain links TRBV10-2 to TRBJ2-3; 8 bases are a match to TRBD1. The CDR3 spans 15 residues. J gave up 5 bases and V 4 bases, and 8 bases lay outside the gene matches. Germline V gene sequence: CDR1 WSHSY, CDR2 SAAADI. In DNA form, the CDR3 reads TGCGCCAGCAGTGTGAGGACAGGGATGGTAGATACGCAGTATTTT. It encodes CASSVRTGMVDTQYF.

The chain links TRBV14 to TRBJ2-3; 7 bases are a match to TRBD2. With 4 bases clipped from V and 2 bases from J, the junction kept 9 bases outside the gene matches. This CDR3 contains 16 residues. Germline-derived CDR1 and CDR2 are SGHDN and FVKESK. The CDR3 protein is CASSPGRRGFTDTQYF. The CDR3 bases are TGTGCCAGCAGCCCCGGGCGGCGGGGGTTCACAGATACGCAGTATTTT.

This clone was observed once. The V and J genes are TRBV24-1 and TRBJ2-3; TRBD1 agrees at 7 bases. Germline trimming cut 6 bases from V and 3 bases from J; bases unmatched to any gene: 8. The CDR3 runs 15 residues. Germline values: CDR1 KGHDR, CDR2 SFDVKD. The CDR3 sequence is CATSRAGQATDTQYF. In DNA form, the CDR3 reads TGTGCCACCAGTAGAGCCGGACAGGCTACAGATACGCAGTATTTT.

This rearrangement joins TRBV5-4 to TRBJ2-5; 10 bases are shared with TRBD2. The CDR3 runs to 15 residues. J gave up 2 bases and V 4 bases, and 5 bases lay outside the gene matches. CDR1 is SGHNT and CDR2 is YYREEE in the germline V gene (reference sequence). The DNA for the CDR3 is TGTGCCAGCAGCCCTAAGCGGGAGGGACAAGAGACCCAGTACTTC. Translating gives CASSPKREGQETQYF.

The chain is built from TRBV5-4 and TRBJ2-1; 7 bases align to TRBD2. Germline V gene sequence: CDR1 SGHNT, CDR2 YYREEE (reference sequence). V was clipped by 4 bases and J by 3 bases; unmatched bases: 7. This CDR3 has 15 residues. CDR3 DNA sequence: TGTGCCAGCAGCAGCCGGGACTACCTCTACAATGAGCAGTTCTTC. This codes for CASSSRDYLYNEQFF.

The genes are TRBV20-1 and TRBJ2-3; unclear D gene. V lost 3 bases and J lost 1, with 17 bases in between. Per the germline V gene, CDR1 is DFQATT and CDR2 is SNEGSKA (reference sequence). The CDR3 is 16 residues long. The CDR3 DNA reads TGCAGTGCTAGTTTTCCGGAGCGAGTAGGCACAGATACGCAGTATTTT. It codes for CSASFPERVGTDTQYF.

This sequence joins TRBV11-3 and TRBJ2-1; no definite D call. With 1 base removed from V and 6 bases from J, the gap between germline ends came to 19 bases. CDR1 and CDR2 (germline): SGHNT, YENEEA. The CDR3 contains 17 residues. CDR3 loop: CASSLAPRPVFPNEQFF. In DNA form, the CDR3 reads TGTGCCAGCAGCTTAGCTCCTCGCCCGGTGTTCCCCAATGAGCAGTTCTTC.

V and J are TRBV7-3 and TRBJ1-2; D is uncertain. Germline-derived CDR1 and CDR2 are SGHTA and FQGTGA. This CDR3 is 16 amino acids long. V dropped 1 base and J dropped 7 bases, with 19 bases sitting between them. The CDR3 DNA reads as TGTGCCAGCAGCTTAAATAGTCCGGAGTCTAGTAGTGGCTACACCTTC. It codes for CASSLNSPESSSGYTF.

A single count supports this clone. V is TRBV9 and J is TRBJ1-1, with D unclear. Germline CDR1 reads SGDLS; CDR2 reads YYNGEE. V was trimmed by 4 bases and J by 1 base, leaving 5 bases between them. CDR3 length equals 12 residues. The CDR3 protein is CASSPSNTEAFF. In DNA form, the CDR3 reads TGTGCCAGCAGCCCGTCGAACACTGAAGCTTTCTTT.

This clone was counted once. The chain is built from TRBV25-1 and TRBJ2-1, with 8 bases identical to TRBD1. The germline V gene has CDR1 MGHDK and CDR2 SYGVNS. The CDR3 covers 13 residues. The J segment lost 10 bases and the V segment lost 9 bases, leaving 11 bases of the junction unmatched. The CDR3 sequence: CASGAGGSREQFF. CDR3 nucleotide sequence: TGTGCCAGTGGCGCAGGGGGCTCCCGGGAGCAGTTCTTC.

The chain couples TRBV7-2 to TRBJ2-7; TRBD2 matches at 8 bases. J was trimmed by 6 bases and V by 1 base; bases with no gene match: 8. Per the germline V gene, CDR1 is SGHTA and CDR2 is FQGNSA. The CDR3 runs 15 residues. Written as DNA, the CDR3 is TGTGCCAGCAGCTTAGTCGGGACTAGTTTTTTCGAGCAGTACTTC. As protein: CASSLVGTSFFEQYF.

The chain is built from TRBV7-2 and TRBJ2-3; D is uncertain. The CDR3 has 11 residues. Between the trimmed V and J ends, which lost 3 bases and 7 bases, there was a span of 5 bases. Germline V gene sequence: CDR1 SGHTA, CDR2 FQGNSA. The CDR3 here is CASSFTNTQYF. CDR3 DNA: TGTGCCAGCAGCTTCACTAATACGCAGTATTTT.

The chain carries TRBV29-1 and TRBJ1-3; D may be TRBD1 (6 bases). This CDR3 has 14 amino acids. Trimming removed 4 bases at V and 4 bases at J, with 14 bases between. CDR1 and CDR2 from the germline V gene are SQVTM and ANQGSEA. CDR3 in DNA: TGCAGCGTTGGAGGGGGTTTTGGCGGAAACACCATATATTTT. It specifies CSVGGGFGGNTIYF.

The rearrangement links TRBV28 to TRBJ2-7; 10 bases are a match to TRBD2. The V gene end was trimmed by 7 bases and the J gene end by 5 bases; junction bases not matched to a gene: 23. Germline CDR1 and CDR2: MDHEN and SYDVKM. This CDR3 has 19 residues. The CDR3 DNA reads as TGTGCCAGCATCCTTCCGGGCCCCGGGGCTAGCGGGAGAGGTGACGAGCAGTACTTC. This gives the protein CASILPGPGASGRGDEQYF.

The chain employs TRBV18 and TRBJ2-2; D perhaps matches TRBD2 (5 bases). The V end lost 1 base, the J end lost 0 bases, and 9 bases lay between the germline ends. The CDR3 runs to 16 residues. Germline CDR1 and CDR2: KGHSH and LQKENI. This chain's CDR3 is CASSPRSDSNTGELFF. Written as DNA, the CDR3 is TGTGCCAGCTCACCACGTAGCGACTCGAACACCGGGGAGCTGTTTTTT.

The chain is built from TRBV28 and TRBJ2-1; 11 nucleotides match TRBD2. The V and J ends lost 5 bases and 5 bases, in that order; junction bases with no gene match: 11. The germline V gene encodes CDR1 MDHEN and CDR2 SYDVKM. The CDR3 loop spans 17 amino acids. CDR3 loop: CASSVNTGTSGNNEQFF. The CDR3 region has the DNA TGTGCCAGCAGTGTCAATACCGGGACTAGCGGTAACAATGAGCAGTTCTTC.

The chain carries TRBV27 and TRBJ2-3; D not resolved. The CDR3 loop spans 15 amino acids. Between the trimmed V and J ends, which lost 6 bases and 0 bases, there was a span of 13 bases. The germline gives CDR1 MNHEY, CDR2 SMNVEV (reference sequence). The CDR3 nucleotides read TGTGCCAGCAGCCGACTTTACTCTAGCACAGATACGCAGTATTTT. It encodes CASSRLYSSTDTQYF.

The chain uses TRBV10-3 and TRBJ2-7; 7 bases align to TRBD2. V lost 8 bases and J lost 3; bases outside the gene matches: 7. The CDR3 spans 13 residues. Per the germline V gene, CDR1 is ENHRY and CDR2 is SYGVKD. The CDR3 region is CAIGAGDFYEQYF. The DNA for the CDR3 is TGTGCCATCGGGGCGGGAGATTTCTACGAGCAGTACTTC.

This clone has a handful of counts. The chain is built from TRBV4-2 and TRBJ1-2; 7 bases line up with TRBD1. Germline trimming cut 0 bases from V and 8 bases from J; bases unmatched to any gene: 12. CDR3 length equals 16 residues. Germline CDR1 reads LGHNA; CDR2 reads YNFKEQ. DNA of the CDR3: TGTGCCAGCAGCCAAGACCCCCGACAGGGTCGAGGCGGCTACACCTTC. It specifies CASSQDPRQGRGGYTF.

The chain uses TRBV7-3 and TRBJ2-2, with 9 bases lining up with TRBD1. Losses at the gene ends were 5 bases for V and 2 bases for J; bases not matched to a gene: 6. The CDR3 loop spans 16 amino acids. Germline assignment: CDR1 SGHTA and CDR2 FQGTGA. Here the CDR3 DNA reads TGTGCCAGCAGCACCTACAGGGGGCCAAACACCGGGGAGCTGTTTTTT. Its translation is CASSTYRGPNTGELFF.

This clone is a singleton in its sample. V and J are TRBV9 and TRBJ2-3; unclear D gene. Trimming took 4 bases from V and 2 from J, leaving 11 bases between them. CDR1 and CDR2 from the germline V gene are SGDLS and YYNGEE. The CDR3 contains 14 residues. This chain's CDR3 is CASSRSGFTDTQYF. CDR3 bases: TGTGCCAGCAGCCGATCCGGTTTCACAGATACGCAGTATTTT.

The gene calls are TRBV7-6 and TRBJ1-1; D is perhaps TRBD1 (6 bases). The length of the CDR3 is 13 residues. Germline CDR1 reads SGHVS; CDR2 reads FNYEAQ. The V end lost 4 bases, the J end lost 2 bases, and 8 bases lay between the germline ends. The CDR3: CASSYRENTEAFF. The CDR3 DNA follows: TGTGCCAGCAGCTACAGGGAAAACACTGAAGCTTTCTTT.

This clone was seen once. The genes are TRBV7-2 and TRBJ2-2; 9 positions match TRBD2. This CDR3 region has 17 residues. Germline loops: CDR1 SGHTA, CDR2 FQGNSA. Losses at the gene ends were 5 bases for V and 1 base for J; bases not matched to a gene: 8. The CDR3 nucleotides are TGTGCCAGCAGCCCATCTTCAGCGGGAGGGAACACCGGGGAGCTGTTTTTT. It yields the protein CASSPSSAGGNTGELFF.

The chain carries TRBV28 and TRBJ2-1; TRBD2 agrees at 11 bases. The CDR3 has 17 amino acids. Germline V gene sequence: CDR1 MDHEN, CDR2 SYDVKM. V dropped 2 bases and J dropped 2; count of bases not matched to a gene: 5. CDR3: CASSLPGTSGPYNEQFF. The CDR3 DNA sequence: TGTGCCAGCAGTTTACCCGGGACTAGCGGACCCTACAATGAGCAGTTCTTC. The complete variable domain, with remaining parts taken from reference TRBV28 and TRBJ2-1, reads DVKVTQSSRYLVKRTGEKVFLECVQDMDHENMFWYRQDPGLGLRLIYFSYDVKMKEKGDIPEGYSVSREKKERFSLILESASTNQTSMYLCASSLPGTSGPYNEQFFGPGTRLTVL.

J is TRBJ2-4 and V is TRBV6-5; 10 bases align to TRBD1. The V gene's germline CDR1 is MNHEY and CDR2 SVGAGI. The CDR3 has 15 residues. Trimming removed 7 bases from V and 9 bases from J; junction bases left unmatched: 12. CDR3 coding DNA: TGTGCCAGCACCGGGACAGGGGCTATCCGGATCATTCAGTACTTC. Its protein is CASTGTGAIRIIQYF.

This chain joins TRBV2 and TRBJ2-7; 9 bases align to TRBD1. There are 13 residues in the CDR3. The J segment lost 3 bases and the V segment lost 5 bases, leaving 2 bases of the junction unmatched. Germline V gene sequence: CDR1 SNHLY, CDR2 FYNNEI. The CDR3 nucleotides are TGTGCCAGCAGTTCGGGACAGGGCTACGAGCAGTACTTC. It encodes CASSSGQGYEQYF. The whole variable domain, remainder taken from reference TRBV2 and TRBJ2-7, is EPEVTQTPSHQVTQMGQEVILRCVPISNHLYFYWYRQILGQKVEFLVSFYNNEISEKSEIFDDQFSVERPDGSNFTLKIRSTKLEDSAMYFCASSSGQGYEQYFGPGTRLTVT.

The chain links TRBV18 to TRBJ1-2; 8 bases are a match to TRBD1. With V trimmed by 2 bases and J by 4 bases, 6 bases remained unmatched. Germline assignment: CDR1 KGHSH and CDR2 LQKENI. The CDR3 covers 15 residues. CDR3 sequence: CASSPSAGGAYGYTF. Here the CDR3 DNA reads TGTGCCAGCTCACCATCGGCAGGGGGCGCCTATGGCTACACCTTC.

The chain employs TRBV4-3 and TRBJ2-1; unclear D gene. V was trimmed by 0 bases and J by 0 bases, leaving 6 bases between them. This CDR3 contains 15 residues. Germline assignment: CDR1 LGHNA and CDR2 YSLEER. CDR3 DNA sequence: TGCGCCAGCAGCCAAGAATTCAGCTCCTACAATGAGCAGTTCTTC. It codes for CASSQEFSSYNEQFF.

In this sample, this clone turned up a few times. The chain has TRBV30 and TRBJ2-1; 10 bases are shared with TRBD2. The CDR3 is made up of 14 amino acids. V shed 4 bases and J 6 bases; nucleotides not matched to a gene: 6. CDR1 GTSNPN and CDR2 SVGIG come from the germline V gene (reference sequence). CDR3 protein: CAWTSGSWANEQFF. The DNA of the CDR3 is TGTGCCTGGACTAGCGGGAGCTGGGCCAATGAGCAGTTCTTC. Combining the CDR3 with reference TRBV30 and TRBJ2-1 gives the whole variable domain SQTIHQWPATLVQPVGSPLSLECTVEGTSNPNLYWYRQAAGRGLQLLFYSVGIGQISSEVPQNLSASRPQDRQFILSSKKLLLSDSGFYLCAWTSGSWANEQFFGPGTRLTVL.

In this sample, this clone turned up once. The chain joins TRBV11-2 to TRBJ2-1, with TRBD1 identical over 8 bases. The V and J ends lost 6 bases and 15 bases, in that order; junction bases with no gene match: 13. This CDR3 is 13 amino acids long. Germline V gene sequence: CDR1 SGHAT, CDR2 FQNNGV. CDR3 loop: CASSRPVGQGRFF. Here the CDR3 DNA reads TGTGCCAGCAGTCGCCCCGTCGGACAGGGACGGTTCTTC.